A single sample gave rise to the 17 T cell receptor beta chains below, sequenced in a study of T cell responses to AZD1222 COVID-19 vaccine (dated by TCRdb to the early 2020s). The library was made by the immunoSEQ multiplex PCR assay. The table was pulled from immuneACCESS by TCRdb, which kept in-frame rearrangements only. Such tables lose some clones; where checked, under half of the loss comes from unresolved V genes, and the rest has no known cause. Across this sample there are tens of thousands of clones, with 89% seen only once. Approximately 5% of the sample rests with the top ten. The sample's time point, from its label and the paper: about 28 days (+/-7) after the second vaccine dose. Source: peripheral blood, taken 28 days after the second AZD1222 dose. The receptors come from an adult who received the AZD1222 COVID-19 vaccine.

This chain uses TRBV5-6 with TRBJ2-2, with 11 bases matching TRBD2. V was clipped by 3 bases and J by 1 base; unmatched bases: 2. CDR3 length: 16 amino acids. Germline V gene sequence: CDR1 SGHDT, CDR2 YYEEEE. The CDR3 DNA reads TGTGCCAGCAGCTCCCTAGCGGGGGGGAACACCGGGGAGCTGTTTTTT. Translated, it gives CASSSLAGGNTGELFF.

The CDR3 bases are TGTGCCAGCAGTTACTTCTCGAGCGGCGGGAGCAATGAGCAGTTCTTC. As protein: CASSYFSSGGSNEQFF. The chain couples TRBV6-5 to TRBJ2-1, with 7 bases aligning to TRBD2. CDR3 length: 16 amino acids. V lost 1 base and J lost 6; bases outside the gene matches: 9. Germline V gene lookup returns CDR1 MNHEY and CDR2 SVGAGI.

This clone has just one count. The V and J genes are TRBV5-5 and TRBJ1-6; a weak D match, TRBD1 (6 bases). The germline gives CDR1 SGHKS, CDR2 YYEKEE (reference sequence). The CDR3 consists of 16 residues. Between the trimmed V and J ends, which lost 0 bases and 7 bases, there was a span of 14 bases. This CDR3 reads CASSLDYGGGNSPLHF. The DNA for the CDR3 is TGTGCCAGCAGCTTGGACTACGGGGGCGGGAATTCACCCCTCCACTTT.

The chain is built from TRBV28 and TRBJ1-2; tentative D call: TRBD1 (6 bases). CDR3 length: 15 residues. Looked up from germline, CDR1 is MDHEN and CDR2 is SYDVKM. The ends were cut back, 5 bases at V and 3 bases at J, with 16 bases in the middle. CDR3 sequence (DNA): TGTGCCAGCAGTGGGGGGGCGGAGGTCGACTATGGCTACACCTTC. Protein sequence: CASSGGAEVDYGYTF.

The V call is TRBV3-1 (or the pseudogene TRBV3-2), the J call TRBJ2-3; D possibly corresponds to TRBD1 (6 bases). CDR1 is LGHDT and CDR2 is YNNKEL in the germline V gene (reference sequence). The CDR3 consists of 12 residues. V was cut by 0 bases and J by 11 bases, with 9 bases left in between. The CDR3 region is CASSQDRRGQYF. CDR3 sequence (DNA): TGTGCCAGCAGCCAAGATCGCAGGGGGCAGTATTTT.

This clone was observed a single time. This CDR3 is CASSLAGQPAYEQYF. In DNA form, the CDR3 reads TGTGCCAGCAGCTTAGCAGGACAGCCAGCCTACGAGCAGTACTTC. The rearrangement uses TRBV11-2 and TRBJ2-7; TRBD1 is a possible D gene (6 bases). Trimming took off 1 base at V and 2 bases at J, with 12 bases between the two ends. CDR3 length: 15 residues. Germline V CDR1 and CDR2: SGHAT, FQNNGV. Filled out from reference TRBV11-2 and TRBJ2-7, the complete variable domain reads EAGVAQSPRYKIIEKRQSVAFWCNPISGHATLYWYQQILGQGPKLLIQFQNNGVVDDSQLPKDRFSAERLKGVDSTLKIQPAKLEDSAVYLCASSLAGQPAYEQYFGPGTRLTVT.

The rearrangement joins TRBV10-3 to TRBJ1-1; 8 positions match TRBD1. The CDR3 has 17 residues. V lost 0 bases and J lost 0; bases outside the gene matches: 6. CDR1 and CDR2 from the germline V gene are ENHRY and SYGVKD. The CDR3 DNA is TGTGCCATCAGTGAGTCCCGGGACAGGTTTATGAACACTGAAGCTTTCTTT. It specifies CAISESRDRFMNTEAFF.

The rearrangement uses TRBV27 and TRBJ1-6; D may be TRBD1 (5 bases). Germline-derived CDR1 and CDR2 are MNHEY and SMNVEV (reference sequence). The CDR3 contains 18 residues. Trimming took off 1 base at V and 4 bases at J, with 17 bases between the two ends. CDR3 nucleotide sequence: TGTGCCAGCAGTTTATATTGGAGGTGGGACCAATATAATTCACCCCTCCACTTT. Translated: CASSLYWRWDQYNSPLHF.

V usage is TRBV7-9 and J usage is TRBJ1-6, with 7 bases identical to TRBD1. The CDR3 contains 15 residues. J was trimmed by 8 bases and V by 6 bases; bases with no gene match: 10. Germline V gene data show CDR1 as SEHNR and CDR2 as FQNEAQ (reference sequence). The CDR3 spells CASRSDRVRDSPLHF. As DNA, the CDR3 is TGTGCCAGCAGATCCGACAGGGTTAGGGATTCACCCCTCCACTTT.

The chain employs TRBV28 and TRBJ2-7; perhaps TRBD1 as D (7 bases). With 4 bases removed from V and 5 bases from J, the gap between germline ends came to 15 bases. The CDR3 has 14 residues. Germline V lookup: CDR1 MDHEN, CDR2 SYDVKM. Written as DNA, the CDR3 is TGTGCCAGCAGTTCCTCACAGGGGAGGCACGAGCAGTACTTC. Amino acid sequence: CASSSSQGRHEQYF. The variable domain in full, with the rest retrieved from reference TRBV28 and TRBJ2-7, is DVKVTQSSRYLVKRTGEKVFLECVQDMDHENMFWYRQDPGLGLRLIYFSYDVKMKEKGDIPEGYSVSREKKERFSLILESASTNQTSMYLCASSSSQGRHEQYFGPGTRLTVT.

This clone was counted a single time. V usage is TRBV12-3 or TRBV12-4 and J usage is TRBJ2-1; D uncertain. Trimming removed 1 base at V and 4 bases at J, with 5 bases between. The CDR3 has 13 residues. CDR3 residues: CASSLVLYNEQFF. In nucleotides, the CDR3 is TGTGCCAGCAGTTTAGTTTTATACAATGAGCAGTTCTTC.

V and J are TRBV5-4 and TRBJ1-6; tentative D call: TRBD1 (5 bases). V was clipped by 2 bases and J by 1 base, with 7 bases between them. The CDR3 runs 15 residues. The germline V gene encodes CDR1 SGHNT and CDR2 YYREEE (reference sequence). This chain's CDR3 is CASSFDRSYNSPLHF. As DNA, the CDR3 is TGTGCCAGCAGCTTTGACAGATCCTATAATTCACCCCTCCACTTT.

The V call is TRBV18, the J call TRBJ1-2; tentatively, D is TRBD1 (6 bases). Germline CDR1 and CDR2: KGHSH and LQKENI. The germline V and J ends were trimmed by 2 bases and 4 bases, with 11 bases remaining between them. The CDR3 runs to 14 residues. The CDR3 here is CASSPSQGFYGYTF. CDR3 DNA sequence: TGTGCCAGCTCACCATCCCAGGGGTTCTATGGCTACACCTTC.

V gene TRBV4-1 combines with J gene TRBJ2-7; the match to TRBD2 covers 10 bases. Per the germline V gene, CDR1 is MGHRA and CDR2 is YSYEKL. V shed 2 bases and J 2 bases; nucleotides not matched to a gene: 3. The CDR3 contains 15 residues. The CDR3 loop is CASSQLAGETYEQYV. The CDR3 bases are TGCGCCAGCAGCCAACTAGCGGGGGAGACCTACGAGCAGTACGTC.

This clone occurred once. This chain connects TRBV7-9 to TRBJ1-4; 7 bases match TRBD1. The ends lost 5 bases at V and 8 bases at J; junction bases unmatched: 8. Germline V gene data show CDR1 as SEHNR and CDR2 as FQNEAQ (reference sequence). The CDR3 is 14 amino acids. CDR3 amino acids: CASSAKQGWEKLFF. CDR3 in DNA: TGTGCCAGCAGCGCCAAACAGGGGTGGGAAAAACTGTTTTTT. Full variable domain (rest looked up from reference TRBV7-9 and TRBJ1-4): DTGVSQNPRHKITKRGQNVTFRCDPISEHNRLYWYRQTLGQGPEFLTYFQNEAQLEKSRLLSDRFSAERPKGSFSTLEIQRTEQGDSAMYLCASSAKQGWEKLFFGSGTQLSVL.

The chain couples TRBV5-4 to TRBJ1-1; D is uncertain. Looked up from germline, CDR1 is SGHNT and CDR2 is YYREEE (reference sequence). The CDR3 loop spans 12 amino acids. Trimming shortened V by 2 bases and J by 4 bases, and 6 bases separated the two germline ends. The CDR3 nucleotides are TGTGCCAGCAGCTTACCGAGCACTGAAGCTTTCTTT. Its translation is CASSLPSTEAFF.

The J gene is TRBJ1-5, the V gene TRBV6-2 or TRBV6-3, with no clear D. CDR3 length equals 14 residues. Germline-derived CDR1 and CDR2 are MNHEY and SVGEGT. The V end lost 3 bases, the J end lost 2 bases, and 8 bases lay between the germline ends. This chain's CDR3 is CASSYWGGNQPQHF. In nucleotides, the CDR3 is TGTGCCAGCAGTTATTGGGGAGGCAATCAGCCCCAGCATTTT.